This T cell receptor beta chain derives from a study of PD-1 blockade in classical Hodgkin lymphoma. This CDR3 is 13 amino acids long. V lost 10 bases to trimming and J lost 6 bases, with 18 bases between them. CDR1 is MNHEY, CDR2 SVGAGI, per germline. There was relapse after autologous stem cell transplantation in every patient, and there was variation in brentuximab vedotin exposure. For this clone: Its antigen remains unidentified.

Broader study findings: When set against healthy donors, newly diagnosed patients were reported to show lower baseline TCR diversity. CD4+ TCR diversity rose significantly by C4D1, and CD8+ TCR diversity did not. The authors excluded patients who started nivolumab under 1 year after ASCT. Patients newly diagnosed and complete responders had comparable baseline diversity.

Assay used: immunoSEQ multiplex PCR; TCRdb lists only in-frame clones, some missing. Of 130,000 to 150,000 clones in the sample, about 78% were seen once. The rearrangement joins TRBV6-5 to TRBJ1-1, with a weak D call TRBD1 (6 bases). Sequencing was performed on peripheral blood mononuclear cells (PBMCs), taken before the second cycle of nivolumab. The sequence derives from a human donor with classical Hodgkin lymphoma. The CDR3 DNA reads TGTGCCACCACCCGGGGGGGCTTGGCTGAAGCTTTCTTT. This codes for CATTRGGLAEAFF.